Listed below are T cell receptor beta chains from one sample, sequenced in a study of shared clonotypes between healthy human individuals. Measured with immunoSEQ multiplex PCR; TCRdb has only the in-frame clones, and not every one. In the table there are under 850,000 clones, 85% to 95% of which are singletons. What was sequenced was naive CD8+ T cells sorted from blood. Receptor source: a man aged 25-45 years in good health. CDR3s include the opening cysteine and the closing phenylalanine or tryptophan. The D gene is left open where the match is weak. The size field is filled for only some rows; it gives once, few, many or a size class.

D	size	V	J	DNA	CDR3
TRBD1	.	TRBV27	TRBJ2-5	TGTGCCAGCAGTCTCCAAGGGGGCTTAGAGACCCAGTACTTC	CASSLQGGLETQYF
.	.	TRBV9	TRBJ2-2	TGTGCCAGCAGCGACCCGTCGGGTACCGGGGAGCTGTTTTTT	CASSDPSGTGELFF
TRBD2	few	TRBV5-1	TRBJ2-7	TGCGCCAGCAGCTTGGCTAGCGGGAGCTCCTACGAGCAGTACTTC	CASSLASGSSYEQYF
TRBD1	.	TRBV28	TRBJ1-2	TGTGCCAGCAGTTTTATTTACAGGGGGCGAGGCTACACCTTC	CASSFIYRGRGYTF
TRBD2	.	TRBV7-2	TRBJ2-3	TGTGCCAGCAGCTTCTCCGAGACTAGCGTTAACACAGATACGCAGTATTTT	CASSFSETSVNTDTQYF
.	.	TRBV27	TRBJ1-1	TGTGCCAGCAGTTTATTTTCAGCGAACACTGAAGCTTTCTTT	CASSLFSANTEAFF
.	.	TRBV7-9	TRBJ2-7	TGTGCCAGCAGCTTAGCGTCGAGCAAGGCCGGGACCTACGAGCAGTACTTC	CASSLASSKAGTYEQYF
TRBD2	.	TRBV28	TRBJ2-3	TGTGCCAGCAGTTTCCCTAGCGGGAGGAGCACAGATACGCAGTATTTT	CASSFPSGRSTDTQYF
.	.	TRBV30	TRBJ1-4	TGTGCCAACTCGGAGGATTCAGGCGGAAAACTGTTTTTT	CANSEDSGGKLFF
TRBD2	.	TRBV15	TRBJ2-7	TGTGCCACCAGCTCCGATTGGACTAGCGGAGGATACGAGCAGTACTTC	CATSSDWTSGGYEQYF
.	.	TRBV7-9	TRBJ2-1	TGTGCCAGCAGGAGTAGTTACGGGGAAGCAACCTACAATGAGCAGTTCTTC	CASRSSYGEATYNEQFF
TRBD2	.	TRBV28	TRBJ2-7	TGTGCCAGCAGGAGTTGGGGGGGCGAGCAGTACTTC	CASRSWGGEQYF
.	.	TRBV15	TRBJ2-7	TGTGCCACCAGCGAAGAGGGAAGTCCTCCTACCTACGAGCAGTACTTC	CATSEEGSPPTYEQYF
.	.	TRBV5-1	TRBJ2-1	TGCGCCAGCAGCTCTTTCTTTAGCAGCCTAGGTGACAATGAGCAGTTCTTC	CASSSFFSSLGDNEQFF
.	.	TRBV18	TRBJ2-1	TGTGCCAGCTCACTTCGACGCACGTCCTTGGTGGATGAGCAGTTCTTC	CASSLRRTSLVDEQFF
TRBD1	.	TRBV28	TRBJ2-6	TGTGCCAGCAGTCTTACAGGGGAGCCTGGGGCCAACGTCCTGACTTTC	CASSLTGEPGANVLTF